A selection of T cell receptor beta chains follows, all from one sample in a study of cytomegalovirus exposure and HLA in healthy donors. The table came from immunoSEQ multiplex PCR; TCRdb's copy has only in-frame clones and leaves some out. The sample lists more than 55,000 clones, around 92% occurring once. Specimen: PBMCs. These receptors came from a woman under 30 in good health and CMV-seronegative. CDR3s include the opening cysteine and the closing phenylalanine or tryptophan. Each record gives: CDR3 length, V gene, J gene, D gene, clone size, CDR3 DNA, CDR3 protein. D genes are given only for firm matches. Only some rows state a clone size, as once, few, many or a class for expanded clones.

15	TRBV5-1	TRBJ1-1	TRBD1	NA	TGCGCCAGCAGCTCTGGGACAGCTAGGAACACTGAAGCTTTCTTT	CASSSGTARNTEAFF
18	TRBV19	TRBJ2-4	NA	once	TGTGCCAGTAGTTTTGTAGGGGCAGCCGGCCTAGCCAAAAACATTCAGTACTTC	CASSFVGAAGLAKNIQYF
15	TRBV6-6	TRBJ1-2	TRBD1	once	TGTGCCAGCAGTTACCCGCAGGGGGCGGATTATGGCTACACCTTC	CASSYPQGADYGYTF
14	TRBV7-9	TRBJ2-2	TRBD2	NA	TGTGCCAGCAGACTAGCGGGTACCACCGGGGAGCTGTTTTTT	CASRLAGTTGELFF
12	TRBV30	TRBJ1-4	NA	NA	TGTGCCTGGACGCGACAGAATGAAAAACTGTTTTTT	CAWTRQNEKLFF
11	TRBV30	TRBJ2-7	TRBD1	NA	TGTGCCGGATACAGGGGCTACGAGCAGTACTTC	CAGYRGYEQYF
14	TRBV5-6	TRBJ2-3	TRBD2	NA	TGTGCCAGCGGACAAAGCGGGGACACAGATACGCAGTATTTT	CASGQSGDTDTQYF
14	TRBV27	TRBJ2-7	NA	NA	TGTGCCAGCAGTTCCCGGTTTTTGGCCTACGAGCAGTACTTC	CASSSRFLAYEQYF
13	TRBV27	TRBJ1-4	TRBD1	once	TGTGCCAGCAGCCGACAGGGTGGGGAAAAACTGTTTTTT	CASSRQGGEKLFF
14	TRBV7-2	TRBJ2-1	NA	NA	TGTGCCAGCAGCGACCGCCTAACTAGCTATGAGCAGTTCTTC	CASSDRLTSYEQFF
16	TRBV5-1	TRBJ2-2	NA	NA	TGCGCCAGCAGCTTGGATGCGGGAAGGAGGACCGGGGAGCTGTTTTTT	CASSLDAGRRTGELFF
17	TRBV5-1	TRBJ2-1	TRBD2	NA	TGCGCCAGCAGCTTGGTTTCGGGGGGGAGCTCCTACAATGAGCAGTTCTTC	CASSLVSGGSSYNEQFF
15	TRBV11-3	TRBJ2-2	TRBD1	NA	TGTGCCAGCAGCTTCCGGACAGGGGTGACCGGGGAGCTGTTTTTT	CASSFRTGVTGELFF
17	TRBV18	TRBJ1-5	NA	NA	TGTGCCAGCTCACCGGGCTCCGGAGGGATGGGCAATCAGCCCCAGCATTTT	CASSPGSGGMGNQPQHF
16	TRBV15	TRBJ1-4	NA	NA	TGTGCCACCAGCAGAGACAACGCGGACTTCTATGAAAAACTGTTTTTT	CATSRDNADFYEKLFF
14	TRBV10-1	TRBJ2-3	NA	NA	TGCGCCAGCAAAGGTCCGGGAGAAGGAGATACGCAGTATTTT	CASKGPGEGDTQYF
16	TRBV7-2	TRBJ1-3	NA	NA	TGTGCCAGCAGCTTATTCGGTGCCTTAACGGGAAACACCATATATTTT	CASSLFGALTGNTIYF
14	TRBV4-1	TRBJ1-2	NA	NA	TGCGCCAGCAGCCAAGCTATGGACTTCTATGGCTACACCTTC	CASSQAMDFYGYTF
13	TRBV7-9	TRBJ2-7	NA	NA	TGTGCCAGCAGCTCAGGAAGGATCTACGAGCAGTACTTC	CASSSGRIYEQYF
20	TRBV9	TRBJ2-1	TRBD2	NA	TGTGCCAGCAGCACAAGACTAGCGGGGGGGCTTAGAACCTCCTACAATGAGCAGTTCTTC	CASSTRLAGGLRTSYNEQFF
13	TRBV18	TRBJ2-5	NA	NA	TGTGCCAGCTCACCAGGAGAGCAAGAGACCCAGTACTTC	CASSPGEQETQYF
16	TRBV11-1	TRBJ2-1	TRBD2	NA	TGTGCCAGCAGCTCAGGGACTAGCCAAATCTACAATGAGCAGTTCTTC	CASSSGTSQIYNEQFF
16	TRBV5-1	TRBJ2-1	TRBD2	NA	TGCGCCAGCAGCTTGGGACTAGCGGGGGCTCACAATGAGCAGTTCTTC	CASSLGLAGAHNEQFF
14	TRBV4-1	TRBJ1-1	NA	NA	TGCGCCAGCAGCCGCCTACCAGGATCCACTGAAGCTTTCTTT	CASSRLPGSTEAFF
16	TRBV28	TRBJ1-2	TRBD1	NA	TGTGCCAGCAGCCGGGACAGGGAATGGAGATGGTATGGCTACACCTTC	CASSRDREWRWYGYTF
13	TRBV2	TRBJ1-4	NA	few	TGTGCCAGCGAGGAGGTATTAAGTGAAAAACTGTTTTTT	CASEEVLSEKLFF
13	TRBV6-5	TRBJ1-2	NA	NA	TGTGCCAGCAGACCTGAGGAAAACTATGGCTACACCTTC	CASRPEENYGYTF
17	TRBV9	TRBJ1-2	TRBD1	NA	TGTGCCAGCAGCGCATGGGACAGGGTTATAGCTAACTATGGCTACACCTTC	CASSAWDRVIANYGYTF
17	TRBV11-2	TRBJ2-6	TRBD1	NA	TGTGCCAGCAGATTAGCGTACAGGGGCTCTGGGGCCAACGTCCTGACTTTC	CASRLAYRGSGANVLTF
21	TRBV5-1	TRBJ2-5	TRBD2	NA	TGCGCCAGCAGCCCGCCCACCTCAACCGTTAGCGGGACACCTACCCCGGGGACCCAGTACTTC	CASSPPTSTVSGTPTPGTQYF
15	TRBV30	TRBJ2-4	TRBD2	few	TGTGCCTGGAGCGGGACTAGAAGCTTGAAGAACATTCAGTACTTC	CAWSGTRSLKNIQYF
15	TRBV7-9	TRBJ2-1	NA	NA	TGTGCCAGCAGCATCGGCGGATACTCCTACAATGAGCAGTTCTTC	CASSIGGYSYNEQFF
17	TRBV5-8	TRBJ2-1	TRBD2	NA	TGTGCCAGCAGCTTGCCCCTAGCGGGGGGGCCGTACAATGAGCAGTTCTTC	CASSLPLAGGPYNEQFF
16	TRBV30	TRBJ1-6	TRBD1	NA	TGTGCCTGGAAAGGCCAGGGGGCCACCTATAATTCACCCCTCCACTTT	CAWKGQGATYNSPLHF
14	TRBV27	TRBJ1-2	TRBD1	NA	TGTGCCAGCAGTTTAGGGACAGGGGGCTATGGCTACACCTTC	CASSLGTGGYGYTF
14	TRBV7-9	TRBJ1-5	NA	once	TGTGCCAGCAGCTTAGAGGGAGCTTATCAGCCCCAGCATTTT	CASSLEGAYQPQHF
16	TRBV7-2	TRBJ2-1	NA	NA	TGTGCCAGCAGCTTATTTGCCGGGAAAGCCTACAATGAGCAGTTCTTC	CASSLFAGKAYNEQFF
17	TRBV18	TRBJ2-3	NA	NA	TGTGCCAGCTCACCCCCTCGGATGGGGCCAAGCACAGATACGCAGTATTTT	CASSPPRMGPSTDTQYF
19	TRBV14	TRBJ2-7	TRBD1	NA	TGTGCCAGCAGCCAAGTTGAATGGAGGGGCAGGACAGGGAGCTACGAGCAGTACTTC	CASSQVEWRGRTGSYEQYF
16	TRBV5-1	TRBJ2-7	TRBD2	NA	TGCGCCAGCAGCCCTAACCTAGCGGGAGGGTCCTACGAGCAGTACTTC	CASSPNLAGGSYEQYF
15	TRBV5-1	TRBJ2-3	NA	NA	TGCGCCAGCAGCTTGGCCGGCGGCCCTTGGGATACGCAGTATTTT	CASSLAGGPWDTQYF
19	TRBV5-1	TRBJ2-1	TRBD2	NA	TGCGCCAGCAGCTCGCCTAAGACTAGCGGGAGAGTGGTTATCGATGAGCAGTTCTTC	CASSSPKTSGRVVIDEQFF
14	TRBV7-2	TRBJ1-2	NA	NA	TGTGCCAGCAGCACCAACGCTGACAGAGCTGGCTACACCTTC	CASSTNADRAGYTF
13	TRBV12-5	TRBJ1-1	NA	NA	TGTGCTAGTGGTTTCAACAGGGACACTGAAGCTTTCTTT	CASGFNRDTEAFF
13	TRBV28	TRBJ2-5	NA	NA	TGTGCCAGCAGTTTTAAACTAGCAGAGACCCAGTACTTC	CASSFKLAETQYF
16	TRBV11-1	TRBJ2-3	NA	NA	TGTGCCAGCAGCCGCCGGGACAAAGCTAGCACAGATACGCAGTATTTT	CASSRRDKASTDTQYF
13	TRBV30	TRBJ1-5	NA	NA	TGTGCCTGGAGTGTCCGGGACAATCAGCCCCAGCATTTT	CAWSVRDNQPQHF
14	TRBV28	TRBJ1-2	TRBD1	NA	TGTGCCAGCAAGGAGACAGGGGGCGCCTATGGCTACACCTTC	CASKETGGAYGYTF
14	TRBV28	TRBJ2-7	TRBD2	NA	TGTGCCAGCACCCGACTAGCGGGGTCCTACGAGCAGTACTTC	CASTRLAGSYEQYF
15	TRBV15	TRBJ1-1	NA	NA	TGTGCCACCAGCTTTACCCAGGGCGGCGGCACTGAAGCTTTCTTT	CATSFTQGGGTEAFF
17	TRBV9	TRBJ2-1	TRBD2	NA	TGTGCCAGCAGCCCATCCCGATTGTTAGCGGGAGAGGTTGAGCAGTTCTTC	CASSPSRLLAGEVEQFF
20	TRBV28	TRBJ1-3	TRBD1	once	TGTGCCAGCAGTTTATTATCCGTGCGGGACAGTGAAAGCTCTGGAAACACCATATATTTT	CASSLLSVRDSESSGNTIYF
15	TRBV30	TRBJ1-3	TRBD1	NA	TGTGCTACCACAGGGGGCTATAGGTCTGGAAACACCATATATTTT	CATTGGYRSGNTIYF
15	TRBV5-1	TRBJ1-6	NA	NA	TGCGCCAGCAGCTTTAATGACGGGGGTAATTCACCCCTCCACTTT	CASSFNDGGNSPLHF
12	TRBV2	TRBJ1-2	NA	NA	TGTGCCAGCAGTGTGGCGGGGGGTGGCTACACCTTC	CASSVAGGGYTF
16	TRBV5-6	TRBJ2-7	TRBD2	NA	TGTGCCAGCAGCTTGGTTACTAGCGGGGGTAAATACGAGCAGTACTTC	CASSLVTSGGKYEQYF
11	TRBV20-1	TRBJ1-2	NA	NA	TGCAGTGCTGCCGCCCGGGGAGGCTACACCTTC	CSAAARGGYTF